The source of this T cell receptor beta chain is a study of regulatory T cells in long-lasting Graves disease. This clonotype has ten or more counts. CDR3-region Arm-PCR and iRepertoire HTBI primers produced the TCR beta libraries. Original handling: Identification of gene segments yielded 60 or so TRBV and around 13 TRBJ across samples. TCRdb re-analysed the multiplex PCR reads in MiXCR, keeping a single row per CDR3 protein. TCRdb's processing, not the authors', yielded these V and J calls. Among around 450,000 distinct CDR3 sequences, 15% were seen once, and the ten largest hold around 17%. Time point specified: newly diagnosed GD, antithyroid drugs for less than 3 months. Following extraction of RNA from PBMCs, that RNA was used to make the TCR library. V was clipped by 4 bases and J by 0 bases, with 13 bases between them. CDR3 length equals 16 residues. CDR1 and CDR2 (germline): SNHLY, FYNNEI. Separately, the same data were catalogued under a study of T cells in Graves' hyperthyroidism and ophthalmopathy. This second report adds: The HTBI set primed first-round TCR CDR3 RT-PCR.

The source is a woman in her 30s with Graves disease. The source was peripheral blood mononuclear cells (PBMCs), collected at new diagnosis, from a patient treated with antithyroid drugs. V is TRBV2 and J is TRBJ1-3; the D is unclear. CDR3 bases: TGTGCCAGCAGTGCGTCGGCCGGGATCTCTGGAAACACCATATATTTT. Encoded protein: CASSASAGISGNTIYF.